This T cell receptor beta chain originates from a study of cytomegalovirus exposure and HLA in healthy donors. As regards this clone: Its antigen is currently unknown.

13 Jbeta primers and 60 Vbeta primers were used for the PCR. Only in-frame clones appear in the TCRdb table, and some are missing; sequencing was by immunoSEQ multiplex PCR. There are about 130,000 clones in the sample; around 85% occur only once, and about 7% lies in the top ten. The study's findings and limits: Associated with HLA alleles at 0.05 false discovery rate in a later analysis were 16,951 TCR beta sequences.

This clonotype was obtained from a woman aged 30 to 39 in good health and CMV-seropositive. Sequencing was done on a sample of PBMCs.

In DNA form, the CDR3 reads TGCGCCAGCAGCTTGGCCGGTCACACAGGGGGGACAGATACGCAGTATTTT. It yields the protein CASSLAGHTGGTDTQYF. The chain joins TRBV5-1 to TRBJ2-3, with 8 bases lining up with TRBD1. The CDR3 totals 17 residues. The J segment lost 3 bases and the V segment lost 0 bases, leaving 9 bases of the junction unmatched. Germline V gene lookup returns CDR1 SGHRS and CDR2 YFSETQ. Combining the CDR3 with reference TRBV5-1 and TRBJ2-3 gives the whole variable domain KAGVTQTPRYLIKTRGQQVTLSCSPISGHRSVSWYQQTPGQGLQFLFEYFSETQRNKGNFPGRFSGRQFSNSRSEMNVSTLELGDSALYLCASSLAGHTGGTDTQYFGPGTRLTVL.